These 16 T cell receptor beta chains came from one sample sequenced in a study of blood T cells in healthy people across ages. Primers used in a second PCR of roughly 7 to 11 cycles were a sample-barcoded 5' primer and a J-beta primer mix. Each CDR3 protein is one row after TCRdb ran MiXCR on the 5' RACE reads. The sample shows 600,000 to 850,000 distinct CDR3 sequences, roughly 43% of them seen only once. The specimen was blood. The source is a woman aged 55-69 years in good health.

The rearrangement joins TRBV4-1 to TRBJ2-2, with D perhaps assigned TRBD1 or TRBD2 (5 bases each). CDR3 size: 15 residues. CDR1 is MGHRA, CDR2 YSYEKL, per germline. V lost 6 bases, J lost 4 bases, and 15 bases lay in between. The CDR3 DNA reads TGCGCCAGCAGTTGGAGCGAGGGGCCCACCGGGGAGCTGTTTTTT. As protein: CASSWSEGPTGELFF.

This clonotype was found a few times. This chain uses TRBV5-1 with TRBJ2-7; 15 nucleotides align to TRBD2. The CDR3 runs to 19 residues. V shed 3 bases, J shed 7 bases, and the junction held 17 bases outside the gene matches. CDR1 SGHRS and CDR2 YFSETQ come from the germline V gene. The CDR3 here is CASSSGLAGGPISYNEQYF. The CDR3 bases are TGCGCCAGCAGCTCCGGACTAGCGGGAGGGCCTATATCCTACAATGAGCAGTACTTC.

This clonotype was seen more than once but under ten times. J is TRBJ2-7 and V is TRBV11-1; TRBD2 matches at 8 bases. With V trimmed by 0 bases and J by 7 bases, 26 bases remained unmatched. Germline V gene sequence: CDR1 SGHAT, CDR2 FQDESV (reference sequence). The CDR3 totals 21 residues. CDR3 DNA sequence: TGTGCCAGCAGCTTAGCACAGAGTAGCGGGGAATATCCGAGCTCCTACAATGAGCAGTACTTC. It encodes CASSLAQSSGEYPSSYNEQYF.

The rearrangement links TRBV7-9 to TRBJ2-1; tentative D call: TRBD2 (7 bases). The germline V gene encodes CDR1 SEHNR and CDR2 FQNEAQ (reference sequence). Deletions cut 2 bases from V and 2 bases from J, with 16 bases between. CDR3 length equals 17 residues. The CDR3 bases are TGTGCCAGCAGCTTATCGTTGGTGCGGGGGCCCTACAATGAGCAGTTCTTC. This encodes CASSLSLVRGPYNEQFF.

Many counts were recorded for this clonotype. J is TRBJ2-5 and V is TRBV29-1, with 8 bases aligning to TRBD1. The CDR3 has 14 amino acids. From germline, CDR1 is SQVTM and CDR2 ANQGSEA. The V gene end was trimmed by 4 bases and the J gene end by 3 bases; junction bases not matched to a gene: 7. DNA for the CDR3: TGCAGCGTTGTTGGTGACAGGGGAAAAGAGACCCAGTACTTC. It yields the protein CSVVGDRGKETQYF.

This clonotype was seen ten or more times. This chain joins TRBV20-1 and TRBJ2-3; 10 bases map to TRBD2. The CDR3 runs 16 residues. V gave up 0 bases and J gave up 4 bases; unmatched junction bases: 7. Germline CDR1 is DFQATT and CDR2 is SNEGSKA (reference sequence). The CDR3 DNA follows: TGCAGTGCTAGAGATTCGCTAGCGGGAGAACCAGATACGCAGTATTTT. Its protein is CSARDSLAGEPDTQYF.

In its sample, this clonotype was seen many times. The chain recombines TRBV20-1 with TRBJ2-7; 11 bases line up with TRBD2. The CDR3 has 17 residues. Trimming at V came to 0 bases and at J to 3 bases, leaving 10 bases not matched to a gene. Germline loops: CDR1 DFQATT, CDR2 SNEGSKA (reference sequence). Here the CDR3 DNA reads TGCAGTGCTAGAGATGCGGTCCTTAGCGGGGGGGTCTACGAGCAGTACTTC. This sequence encodes CSARDAVLSGGVYEQYF.

The chain joins TRBV12-3 or TRBV12-4 to TRBJ2-1; D gene ambiguous. The CDR3 is made up of 11 amino acids. V was clipped by 11 bases and J by 9 bases, with 14 bases between them. In DNA, the CDR3 is TGTGCCGTTCCCTCAATCAGTGAGCAGTTCTTC. Amino acids: CAVPSISEQFF.

This clonotype was counted a single time. This chain joins TRBV5-1 and TRBJ1-6, with 9 bases that match TRBD1. CDR1 is SGHRS and CDR2 is YFSETQ in the germline V gene. This CDR3 is 16 amino acids long. Trimming cost V 4 bases and J 8 bases; bases outside gene matches: 10. CDR3 nucleotide sequence: TGCGCCAGCAGCCCGGCACCGGGACAGGGTTATTCACCCCTCCACTTT. It specifies CASSPAPGQGYSPLHF.

This clonotype was seen a single time. The chain carries TRBV6-5 and TRBJ2-1; 7 bases are a match to TRBD1. CDR3 length: 13 amino acids. J was trimmed by 1 base and V by 9 bases; bases with no gene match: 3. Germline V gene lookup returns CDR1 MNHEY and CDR2 SVGAGI. Here the CDR3 reads CASQQGSYNEQFF. As DNA, the CDR3 is TGTGCCAGTCAACAGGGGTCCTACAATGAGCAGTTCTTC.

This sequence joins TRBV20-1 and TRBJ2-1, with 9 bases lining up with TRBD2. V lost 0 bases, J lost 9 bases, and 9 bases stayed unmatched. CDR1 is DFQATT, CDR2 SNEGSKA, per germline (reference sequence). This CDR3 contains 15 residues. CDR3 loop: CSARDARAGGIEQFF. For the CDR3, the DNA is TGCAGTGCTAGAGATGCACGAGCGGGAGGAATTGAGCAGTTCTTC.

This chain joins TRBV9 and TRBJ1-1; D gene ambiguous. CDR3 length equals 15 residues. Trimming stripped 0 bases from V and 5 bases from J, with 14 bases between. CDR1 SGDLS and CDR2 YYNGEE come from the germline V gene. CDR3 protein: CASSVASIGKTEAFF. The CDR3 DNA reads as TGTGCCAGCAGCGTAGCAAGTATAGGGAAGACTGAAGCTTTCTTT.

The chain recombines TRBV27 with TRBJ2-7; D possibly corresponds to TRBD1 (5 bases). Trimming shortened V by 4 bases and J by 4 bases, and 11 bases separated the two germline ends. The length of the CDR3 is 13 residues. In germline, CDR1 is MNHEY, CDR2 SMNVEV (reference sequence). As DNA, the CDR3 is TGTGCCAGCAGTTCGATTGACAGTTACGAGCAGTACTTC. Translating it yields CASSSIDSYEQYF.

This chain connects TRBV5-1 to TRBJ1-1, with TRBD1 matching 7 bases. The CDR3 is 13 residues long. Germline V lookup: CDR1 SGHRS, CDR2 YFSETQ. The ends lost 7 bases at V and 1 base at J; junction bases unmatched: 4. The CDR3 DNA reads as TGCGCCAGCGACACAGGGGAGAACACTGAAGCTTTCTTT. Protein: CASDTGENTEAFF. Full variable domain (missing parts from reference TRBV5-1 and TRBJ1-1): KAGVTQTPRYLIKTRGQQVTLSCSPISGHRSVSWYQQTPGQGLQFLFEYFSETQRNKGNFPGRFSGRQFSNSRSEMNVSTLELGDSALYLCASDTGENTEAFFGQGTRLTVV.

V gene TRBV7-3 combines with J gene TRBJ2-7; either TRBD1 or TRBD2 may supply D (5 bases each). The CDR3 extends over 15 amino acids. Trimming took off 0 bases at V and 4 bases at J, with 13 bases between the two ends. CDR1 and CDR2 (germline): SGHTA, FQGTGA. CDR3 in amino acids: CASSLTGEAVYEQYF. CDR3 DNA sequence: TGTGCCAGCAGCTTAACAGGGGAAGCGGTGTACGAGCAGTACTTC.

This clonotype was counted between two and nine times. The chain employs TRBV3-1 and TRBJ2-1, with 7 bases fitting TRBD2. The length of the CDR3 is 16 residues. Trimming at V came to 2 bases and at J to 4 bases, leaving 8 bases not matched to a gene. CDR1 is LGHDT and CDR2 is YNNKEL in the germline V gene (reference sequence). The DNA for the CDR3 is TGTGCCAGCAGCCAACGTCTCACGGGGGGATACAATGAGCAGTTCTTC. Translation: CASSQRLTGGYNEQFF.